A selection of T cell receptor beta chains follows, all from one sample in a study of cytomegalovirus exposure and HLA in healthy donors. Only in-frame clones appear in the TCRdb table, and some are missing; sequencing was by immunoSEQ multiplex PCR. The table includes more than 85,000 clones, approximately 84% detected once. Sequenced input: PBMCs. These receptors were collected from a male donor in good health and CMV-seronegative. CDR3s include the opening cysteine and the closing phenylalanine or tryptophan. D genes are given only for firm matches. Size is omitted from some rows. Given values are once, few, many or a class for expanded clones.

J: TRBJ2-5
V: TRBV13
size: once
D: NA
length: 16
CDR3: CASSLGAGPYQETQYF

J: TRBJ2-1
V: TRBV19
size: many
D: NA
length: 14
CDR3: CASSIEHESNEQFF

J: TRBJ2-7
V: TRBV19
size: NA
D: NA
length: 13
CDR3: CASRGGPRGEQYF

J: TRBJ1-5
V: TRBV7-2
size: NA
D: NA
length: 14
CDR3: CASSLRGLGQPQHF

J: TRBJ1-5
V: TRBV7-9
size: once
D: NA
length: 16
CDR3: CASSLHGGQGNQPQHF

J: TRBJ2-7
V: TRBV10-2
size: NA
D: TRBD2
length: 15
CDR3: CASSRLAGVSYEQYF

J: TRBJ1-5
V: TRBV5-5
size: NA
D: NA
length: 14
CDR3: CASSSGQPNQPQHF

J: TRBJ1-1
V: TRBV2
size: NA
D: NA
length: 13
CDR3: CASSEGLNTEAFF

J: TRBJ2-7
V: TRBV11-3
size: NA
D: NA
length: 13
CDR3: CASSSQGRHEQYF

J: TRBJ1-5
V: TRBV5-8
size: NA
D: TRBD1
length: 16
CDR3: CASSLDRGYGNQPQHF

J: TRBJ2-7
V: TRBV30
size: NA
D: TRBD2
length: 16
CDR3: CAWSASGSIPTYEQYF

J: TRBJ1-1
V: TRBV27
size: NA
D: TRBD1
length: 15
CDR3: CASSLRDRANTEAFF

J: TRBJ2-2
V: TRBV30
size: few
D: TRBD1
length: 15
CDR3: CAWSVQGAPSGELFF

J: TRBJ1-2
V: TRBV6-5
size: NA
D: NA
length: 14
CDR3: CASSYDMSGYGYTF

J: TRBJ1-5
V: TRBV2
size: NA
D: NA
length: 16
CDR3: CASSEGDWGTSQPQHF

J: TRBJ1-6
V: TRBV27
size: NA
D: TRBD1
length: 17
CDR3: CASRRWTGGASPSPLHF

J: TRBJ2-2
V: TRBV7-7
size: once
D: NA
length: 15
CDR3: CASSLGAGGTGELFF

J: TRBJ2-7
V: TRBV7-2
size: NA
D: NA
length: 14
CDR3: CASSFGGQTYEQYF

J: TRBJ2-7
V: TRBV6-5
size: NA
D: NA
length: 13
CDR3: CASSPDGWYEQYF

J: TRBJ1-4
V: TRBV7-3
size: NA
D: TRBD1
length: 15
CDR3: CASSLEDRLSEKLFF

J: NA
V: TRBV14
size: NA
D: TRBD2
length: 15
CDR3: CASSPGLAGLYEQYF

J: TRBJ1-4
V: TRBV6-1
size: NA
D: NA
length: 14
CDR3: CASNPGATNEKLFF

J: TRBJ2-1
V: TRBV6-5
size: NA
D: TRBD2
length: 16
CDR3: CASSYPPGSGGNEQFF

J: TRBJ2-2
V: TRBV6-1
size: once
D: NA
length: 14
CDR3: CASSTFENTGELFF

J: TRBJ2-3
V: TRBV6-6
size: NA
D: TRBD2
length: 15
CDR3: CASTWGGRVTDTQYF

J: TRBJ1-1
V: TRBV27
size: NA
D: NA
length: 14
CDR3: CASSLSRVLTEAFF

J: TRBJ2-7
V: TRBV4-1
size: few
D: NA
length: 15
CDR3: CASSQSNTGTYEQYF

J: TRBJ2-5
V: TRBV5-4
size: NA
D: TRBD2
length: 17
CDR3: CASSPGLAGGPEETQYF

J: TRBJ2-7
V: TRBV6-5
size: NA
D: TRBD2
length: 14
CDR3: CASSRLAGINEQYF

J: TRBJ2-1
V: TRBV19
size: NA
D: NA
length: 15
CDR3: CASSMPGQAYNEQFF

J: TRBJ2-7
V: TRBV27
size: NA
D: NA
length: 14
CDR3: CASSFQGYSYEQYF

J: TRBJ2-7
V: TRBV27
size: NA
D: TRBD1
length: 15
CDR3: CASSLSSRGLIEQYF

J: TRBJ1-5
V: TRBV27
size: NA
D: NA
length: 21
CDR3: CASSLWGGRFQTGDSNQPQHF

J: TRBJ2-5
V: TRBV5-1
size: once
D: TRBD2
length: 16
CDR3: CASSSGGLAGVETQYF

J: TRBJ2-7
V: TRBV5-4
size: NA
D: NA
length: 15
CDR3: CASSPDSAPYYEQYF

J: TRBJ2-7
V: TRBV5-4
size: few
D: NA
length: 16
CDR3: CASSLAGRGGNYEQYF

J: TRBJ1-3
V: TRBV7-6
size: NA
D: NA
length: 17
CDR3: CASSPQRQGRIGNTIYF

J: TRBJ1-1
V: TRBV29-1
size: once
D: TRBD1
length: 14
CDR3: CSVAGQAKNTEAFF

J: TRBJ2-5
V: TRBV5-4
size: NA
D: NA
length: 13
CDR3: CASSRRQEETQYF

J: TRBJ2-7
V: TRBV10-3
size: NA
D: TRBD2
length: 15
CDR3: CATQQTSGLSYEQYF

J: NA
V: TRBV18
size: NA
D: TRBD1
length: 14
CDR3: CASSPLGQGYEQYF

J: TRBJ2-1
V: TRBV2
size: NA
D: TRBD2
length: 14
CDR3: CASRERESYNEQFF